This T cell receptor (beta chain) was captured by sequencing in a study of T-cell reconstitution after alpha-beta-depleted transplantation in children. Comment on this clonotype: What it binds is unknown.

Study-wide results and caveats: Reports say that about two months after transplant, the alpha-beta T cells came out of several hundred graft clones that had expanded. The main origin of T-cell counts and diversity one year after transplant was newly produced T cells.

The CDR3 runs to 17 residues. V lost 5 bases to trimming and J lost 7 bases; unmatched junction nucleotides: 8. The germline CDR1 and CDR2 sequences are SGHTA and FQGTGA. Molecular barcoding with unique molecular identifiers was used for the TCRbeta library. TCRdb ran MiXCR on the PCR reads and lists one entry per CDR3 protein. The sample holds around 300,000 distinct CDR3 sequences, roughly 7.8% seen once. J is TRBJ2-2 and V is TRBV7-3; 15 bases map to TRBD2. The origin of this receptor is a female patient between 2 and 15 years old who had a stem cell transplant for Fanconi anemia, so the T cells may come from the graft donor. The sample here was peripheral blood, taken 360 days after TCRalphabeta/CD19-depleted stem cell transplant. CDR3 loop: CASSRTSGGAGNGELFF. CDR3 DNA sequence: TGTGCCAGCAGCAGGACTAGCGGGGGGGCCGGGAACGGGGAGCTGTTTTTT.